Below are 13 T cell receptor beta chains sequenced from a single sample in a study of blood T cell repertoires in COVID-19. The data were produced by immunoSEQ multiplex PCR, yet TCRdb's version contains in-frame clones alone and is incomplete. Here the sample spans about 240,000 clones, approximately 80% being singletons. The sample was peripheral blood. The receptors come from a woman of 80 years or more with acute or convalescent COVID-19.

The V call is TRBV4-1, the J call TRBJ2-7; 10 nucleotides match TRBD1. V lost 5 bases, J lost 2 bases, and 6 bases stayed unmatched. CDR1 and CDR2 from the germline V gene are MGHRA and YSYEKL. This CDR3 contains 15 residues. CDR3: CASSTPGTGAYEQYF. CDR3 DNA sequence: TGCGCCAGCAGCACCCCCGGGACAGGGGCCTACGAGCAGTACTTC.

CDR3 protein: CASSTGQPEAFF. The DNA of the CDR3 is TGTGCCAGCAGTACGGGACAGCCTGAAGCTTTCTTT. This sequence joins TRBV6-1 and TRBJ1-1; 7 nucleotides align to TRBD1. Germline assignment: CDR1 MNHNS and CDR2 SASEGT. This CDR3 has 12 residues. The V segment lost 5 bases and the J segment 6 bases; nucleotides outside the gene matches: 3.

Here the CDR3 DNA reads TGTGCCAGCCGTAACACGGGGAATCAGCCCCAGCATTTT. It translates to CASRNTGNQPQHF. The chain has TRBV19 and TRBJ1-5, with no clear D. The CDR3 sequence is 13 residues long. Germline V CDR1 and CDR2: LNHDA, SQIVND (reference sequence). V was pared by 9 bases and J by 4 bases, with 13 bases between.

This clone has a handful of counts. The J gene is TRBJ1-6, the V gene TRBV13, with 9 bases matching TRBD1. CDR1 is PRHDT and CDR2 is FYEKMQ in the germline V gene (reference sequence). The CDR3 spans 18 residues. V shed 5 bases, J shed 4 bases, and the junction held 12 bases outside the gene matches. The CDR3 DNA reads as TGTGCCAGCAGCCAAACCACAGGGGGCGTGGGTTATAATTCACCCCTCCACTTT. Translation: CASSQTTGGVGYNSPLHF.

This clone was detected only a few times. This sequence joins TRBV9 and TRBJ1-2; 7 nucleotides match TRBD1. CDR1 is SGDLS, CDR2 YYNGEE, per germline. V lost 4 bases, J lost 3 bases, and 12 bases stayed unmatched. The CDR3 has 16 residues. CDR3 in amino acids: CASSHPTGDRDYGYTF. In nucleotides, the CDR3 is TGTGCCAGCAGCCACCCTACAGGGGATCGGGACTATGGCTACACCTTC.

This chain links TRBV18 with TRBJ2-5; TRBD1 matches 9 bases. The trim removed 6 bases at V and 5 bases at J, leaving 7 bases unmatched. Germline lookup yields CDR1 KGHSH and CDR2 LQKENI. CDR3 size: 14 residues. The DNA of the CDR3 is TGTGCCAGCTCCCCCCAGACAGGGGGGGAGACCCAGTACTTC. This encodes CASSPQTGGETQYF. The complete variable domain, with remaining parts taken from reference TRBV18 and TRBJ2-5, reads NAGVMQNPRHLVRRRGQEARLRCSPMKGHSHVYWYRQLPEEGLKFMVYLQKENIIDESGMPKERFSAEFPKEGPSILRIQQVVRGDSAAYFCASSPQTGGETQYFGPGTRLLVL.

The J gene is TRBJ2-1, the V gene TRBV5-4; D is perhaps TRBD2 (5 bases). Trimming took off 6 bases at V and 8 bases at J, with 18 bases between the two ends. Germline CDR1 and CDR2: SGHNT and YYREEE (reference sequence). This CDR3 spans 14 amino acids. CDR3 coding DNA: TGTGCCAGCAATCTAGGAGGTGGTAAGGATGAGCAGTTCTTC. Translation gives CASNLGGGKDEQFF.

The chain combines TRBV10-3 with TRBJ1-2; TRBD1 agrees at 7 bases. This CDR3 has 14 amino acids. V trimming: 11 bases; J trimming: 4 bases; junction bases outside the gene matches: 13. The germline V gene has CDR1 ENHRY and CDR2 SYGVKD. CDR3 amino acids: CASGTATGSYGYTF. The CDR3 nucleotides read TGTGCCTCCGGGACAGCGACAGGGTCCTATGGCTACACCTTC.

V and J are TRBV28 and TRBJ2-5; 10 bases are shared with TRBD2. The trim removed 8 bases at V and 0 bases at J, leaving 3 bases unmatched. Germline-derived CDR1 and CDR2 are MDHEN and SYDVKM. The CDR3 spans 14 residues. CDR3 bases: TGTGCCAGCCAGCGGGGGGGAGACCAAGAGACCCAGTACTTC. Its translation: CASQRGGDQETQYF.

The chain couples TRBV10-3 to TRBJ2-7; no clear D. Trimming pared 6 bases from V and 4 bases from J, leaving 10 bases between. CDR1 and CDR2 from the germline V gene are ENHRY and SYGVKD. The CDR3 is 12 residues long. CDR3 sequence (DNA): TGTGCCATCAGACAGACAACTTACGAGCAGTACTTC. Its translation: CAIRQTTYEQYF.

V usage is TRBV27 and J usage is TRBJ1-2; D perhaps matches TRBD1 (5 bases). V lost 2 bases, J lost 2 bases, and 6 bases lay in between. From germline, CDR1 is MNHEY and CDR2 SMNVEV (reference sequence). This CDR3 is built from 13 residues. The CDR3 bases are TGTGCCAGCAGTTTAAACAGGAACTATGGCTACACCTTC. This gives the protein CASSLNRNYGYTF.

The rearrangement joins TRBV28 to TRBJ1-4, with a tentative D call TRBD1 (6 bases). V lost 5 bases and J lost 6, with 25 bases in between. Germline CDR1 is MDHEN and CDR2 is SYDVKM. CDR3 length equals 18 residues. CDR3 sequence: CASSPHPGSGGAYEKLFF. The CDR3 DNA is TGTGCCAGCAGTCCCCACCCGGGGAGTGGGGGGGCATATGAAAAACTGTTTTTT.

CDR3: CASSQDNGPQHF. The DNA for the CDR3 is TGTGCCAGCAGCCAAGACAACGGGCCCCAGCATTTT. The chain couples TRBV3-1 (or the pseudogene TRBV3-2) to TRBJ1-5; D remains unclear. V was cut by 0 bases and J by 9 bases, with 6 bases left in between. Germline V gene lookup returns CDR1 LGHDT and CDR2 YNNKEL (reference sequence). The CDR3 has 12 residues.